The rows below give T cell receptor beta chains drawn from one sample of a study of blood T cell repertoires in COVID-19. Libraries were prepared by immunoSEQ multiplex PCR; TCRdb keeps only in-frame clonotypes and omits some of them. This sample has about 220,000 clones, with 80% found just once. The specimen sequenced was peripheral blood. These receptors originate from a human donor in a cohort sampled during active COVID-19. CDR3s include the opening cysteine and the closing phenylalanine or tryptophan. Each record gives: clone size, V gene, J gene, CDR3 protein. The size entry is marked missing in some rows and otherwise reads once, few, many or a size class.

>few|TRBV7-2|TRBJ2-6
CASSLTGGAGANVLTF
>NA|TRBV19|TRBJ2-6
CASSGGAGANVLTF
>NA|TRBV19|TRBJ2-3
CASSFPPQLAGDSTDTQYF
>NA|TRBV6-5|TRBJ2-7
CASSGGPVYEQYF
>NA|TRBV28|TRBJ1-3
CASSFRGKEWDTIYF
>NA|TRBV11-3|TRBJ1-1
CASSLATNTEAFF
>NA|TRBV28|TRBJ1-2
CASSSGQATYYGYTF
>once|TRBV7-2|TRBJ2-3
CASSLREPNTDTQYF
>NA|TRBV7-2|TRBJ1-4
CASSLVSANEKLFF
>NA|TRBV9|TRBJ2-3
CASSVVAGETDTQYF
>NA|TRBV11-3|TRBJ1-2
CASSFRTANYGYTF
>NA|TRBV7-9|TRBJ2-7
CASSAEVIYGTYEQYF
>NA|TRBV7-2|TRBJ1-1
CASSLVGQGIGEAFF
>few|TRBV15|TRBJ2-7
CATSLAGTYEQYF
>NA|TRBV6-5|TRBJ2-1
CASSLAGPTYNEQFF
>NA|TRBV6-5|TRBJ2-2
CASKGSSGAGELFF
>NA|TRBV2|TRBJ2-7
CASSERDRGTYEQYF
>few|TRBV5-1|TRBJ1-2
CASSMTGLNYGYTF
>NA|TRBV7-8|TRBJ2-3
CASSFRTSGGHTQYF
>NA|TRBV6-2/TRBV6-3|TRBJ2-1
CASSYGGQRGDYNEQFF
>NA|TRBV5-1|TRBJ1-6
CASSLEAGGLDSPLHF
>NA|TRBV2|TRBJ1-5
CASSATGGNQPQHF
>NA|TRBV6-1|TRBJ2-1
CASSEALLADVYNEQFF
>once|TRBV28|TRBJ1-1
CASSLSLGASTEAFF
>NA|TRBV12-5|TRBJ1-1
CASGLLEGTEAFF
>few|TRBV20-1|TRBJ1-5
CSASIIGVDQPQHF